The source of this TCR beta chain is a study of graft-versus-host responses after intestinal transplantation. Note on this clone: The antigen is not known.

The V gene's germline CDR1 is SGHAT and CDR2 FQNNGV. V shed 4 bases and J shed 9 bases, with 10 bases lying between them. The CDR3 consists of 11 residues. TCRdb's copy holds only in-frame clones and misses some; the assay was immunoSEQ multiplex PCR. The sample lists about 36,000 clones, less than 95% occurring once. The source material was unstimulated CD4+ T cells sorted from spleen or lymph node cells, sampled before transplant. This clonotype was obtained from a human donor who was the organ donor for an intestinal transplant. The chain joins TRBV11-2 to TRBJ2-7; no clear D gene. CDR3 nucleotides: TGTGCCAGCAGCTCCCAGTTAGGGCAGTACTTC. As protein: CASSSQLGQYF.